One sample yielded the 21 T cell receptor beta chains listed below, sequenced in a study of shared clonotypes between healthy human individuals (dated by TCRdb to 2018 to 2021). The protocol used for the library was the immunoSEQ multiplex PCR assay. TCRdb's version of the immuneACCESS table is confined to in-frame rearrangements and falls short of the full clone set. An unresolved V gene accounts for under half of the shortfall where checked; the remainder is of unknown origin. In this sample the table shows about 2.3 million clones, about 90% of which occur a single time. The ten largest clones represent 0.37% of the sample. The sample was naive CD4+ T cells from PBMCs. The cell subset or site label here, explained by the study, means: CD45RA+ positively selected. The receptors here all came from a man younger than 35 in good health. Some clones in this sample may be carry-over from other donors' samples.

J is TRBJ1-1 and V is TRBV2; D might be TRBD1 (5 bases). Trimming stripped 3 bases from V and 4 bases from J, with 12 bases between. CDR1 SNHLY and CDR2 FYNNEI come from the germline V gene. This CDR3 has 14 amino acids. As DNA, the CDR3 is TGTGCCAGCAGTGATCTGACAGTTGGCACTGAAGCTTTCTTT. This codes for CASSDLTVGTEAFF.

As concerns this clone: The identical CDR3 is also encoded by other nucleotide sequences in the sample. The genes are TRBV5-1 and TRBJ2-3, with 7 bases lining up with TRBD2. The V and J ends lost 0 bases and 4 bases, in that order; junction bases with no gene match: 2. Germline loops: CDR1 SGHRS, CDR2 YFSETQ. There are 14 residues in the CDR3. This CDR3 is CASSLAGGSDTQYF. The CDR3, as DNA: TGCGCCAGCAGCTTGGCGGGAGGTTCAGATACGCAGTATTTT.

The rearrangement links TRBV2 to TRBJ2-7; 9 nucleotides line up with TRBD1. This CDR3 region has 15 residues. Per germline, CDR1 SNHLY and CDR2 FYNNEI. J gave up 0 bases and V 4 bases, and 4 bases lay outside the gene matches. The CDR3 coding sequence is TGTGCCAGCAGTGGCAGACAGGGGGTCTCCTACGAGCAGTACTTC. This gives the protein CASSGRQGVSYEQYF.

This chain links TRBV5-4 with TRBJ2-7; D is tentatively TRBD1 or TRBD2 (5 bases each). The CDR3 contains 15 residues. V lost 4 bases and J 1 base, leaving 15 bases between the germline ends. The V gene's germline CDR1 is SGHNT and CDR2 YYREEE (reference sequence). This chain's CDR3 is CASSLSGGPSYEQYF. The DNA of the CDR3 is TGTGCCAGCAGCCTCTCTGGGGGACCGTCCTACGAGCAGTACTTC.

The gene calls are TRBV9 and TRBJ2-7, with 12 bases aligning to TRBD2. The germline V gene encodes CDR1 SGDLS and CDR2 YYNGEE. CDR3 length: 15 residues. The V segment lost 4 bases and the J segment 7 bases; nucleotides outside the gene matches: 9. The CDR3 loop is CASSSQLAGGTEQYF. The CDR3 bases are TGTGCCAGCAGCTCGCAACTAGCGGGAGGAACTGAGCAGTACTTC. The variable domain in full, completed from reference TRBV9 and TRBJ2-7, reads DSGVTQTPKHLITATGQRVTLRCSPRSGDLSVYWYQQSLDQGLQFLIQYYNGEERAKGNILERFSAQQFPDLHSELNLSSLELGDSALYFCASSSQLAGGTEQYFGPGTRLTVT.

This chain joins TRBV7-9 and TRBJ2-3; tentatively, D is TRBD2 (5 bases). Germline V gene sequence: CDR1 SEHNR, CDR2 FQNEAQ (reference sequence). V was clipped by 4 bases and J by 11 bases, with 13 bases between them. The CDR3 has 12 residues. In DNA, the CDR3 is TGTGCCAGCAGCTCCGGGTCTGGAGGGCAGTATTTT. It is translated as CASSSGSGGQYF.

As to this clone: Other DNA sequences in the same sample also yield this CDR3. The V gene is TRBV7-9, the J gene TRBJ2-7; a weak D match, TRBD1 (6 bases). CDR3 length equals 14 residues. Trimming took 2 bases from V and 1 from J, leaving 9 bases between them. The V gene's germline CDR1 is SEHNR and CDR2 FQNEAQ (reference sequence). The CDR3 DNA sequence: TGTGCCAGCAGCTTACTACAGGGTTCCTACGAGCAGTACTTC. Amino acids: CASSLLQGSYEQYF.

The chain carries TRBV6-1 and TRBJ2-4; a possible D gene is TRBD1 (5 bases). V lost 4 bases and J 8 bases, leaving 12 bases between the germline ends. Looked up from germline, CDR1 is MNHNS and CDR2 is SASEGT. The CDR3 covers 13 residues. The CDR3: CASSVAGNDIQYF. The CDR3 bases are TGTGCCAGCAGTGTGGCAGGGAATGACATTCAGTACTTC.

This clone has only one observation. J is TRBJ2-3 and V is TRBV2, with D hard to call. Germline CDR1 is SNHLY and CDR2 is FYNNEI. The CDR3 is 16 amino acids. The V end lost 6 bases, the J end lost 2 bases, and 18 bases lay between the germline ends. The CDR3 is CASSTRVGLNTDTQYF. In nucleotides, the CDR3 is TGTGCCAGCAGCACCCGCGTGGGGTTGAACACAGATACGCAGTATTTT.

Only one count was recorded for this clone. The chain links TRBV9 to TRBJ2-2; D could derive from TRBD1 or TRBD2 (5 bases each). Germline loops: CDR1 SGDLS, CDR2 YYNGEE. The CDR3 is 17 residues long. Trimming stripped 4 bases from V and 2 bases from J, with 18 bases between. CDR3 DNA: TGTGCCAGCAGCCCGCAAACGGGGACCTTTAACACCGGGGAGCTGTTTTTT. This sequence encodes CASSPQTGTFNTGELFF.

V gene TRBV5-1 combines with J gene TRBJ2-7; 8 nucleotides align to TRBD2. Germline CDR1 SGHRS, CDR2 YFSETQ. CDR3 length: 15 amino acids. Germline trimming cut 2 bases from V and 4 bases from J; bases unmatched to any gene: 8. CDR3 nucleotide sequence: TGCGCCAGCAGCTTTATGGAGCGGGAGAGGTACGAGCAGTACTTC. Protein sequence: CASSFMERERYEQYF. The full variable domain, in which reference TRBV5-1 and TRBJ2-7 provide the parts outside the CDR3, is KAGVTQTPRYLIKTRGQQVTLSCSPISGHRSVSWYQQTPGQGLQFLFEYFSETQRNKGNFPGRFSGRQFSNSRSEMNVSTLELGDSALYLCASSFMERERYEQYFGPGTRLTVT.

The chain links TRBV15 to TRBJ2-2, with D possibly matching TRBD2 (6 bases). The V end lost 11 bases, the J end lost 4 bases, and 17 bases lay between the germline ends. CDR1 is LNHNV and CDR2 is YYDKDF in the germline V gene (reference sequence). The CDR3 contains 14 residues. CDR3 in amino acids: CAVTEGGRTGELFF. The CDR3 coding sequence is TGTGCCGTAACGGAGGGAGGTCGCACCGGGGAGCTGTTTTTT. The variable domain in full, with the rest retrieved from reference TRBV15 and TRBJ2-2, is DAMVIQNPRYQVTQFGKPVTLSCSQTLNHNVMYWYQQKSSQAPKLLFHYYDKDFNNEADTPDNFQSRRPNTSFCFLDIRSPGLGDTAMYLCAVTEGGRTGELFFGEGSRLTVL.

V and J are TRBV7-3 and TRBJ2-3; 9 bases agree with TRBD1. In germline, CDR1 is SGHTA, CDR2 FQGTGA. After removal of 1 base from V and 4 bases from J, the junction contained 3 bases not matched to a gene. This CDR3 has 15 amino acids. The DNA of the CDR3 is TGTGCCAGCAGCTTAAACAGGGGGCGCTCAGATACGCAGTATTTT. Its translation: CASSLNRGRSDTQYF.

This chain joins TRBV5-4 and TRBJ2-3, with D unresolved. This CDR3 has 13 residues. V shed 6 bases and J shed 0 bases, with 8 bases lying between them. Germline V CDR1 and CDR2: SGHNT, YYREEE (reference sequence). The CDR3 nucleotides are TGTGCCAGCACCCCCTACAGCACAGATACGCAGTATTTT. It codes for CASTPYSTDTQYF.

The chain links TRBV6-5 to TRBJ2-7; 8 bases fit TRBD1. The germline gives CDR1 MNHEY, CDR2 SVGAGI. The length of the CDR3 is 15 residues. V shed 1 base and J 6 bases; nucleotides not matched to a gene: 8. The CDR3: CASSYLRDRGGEQYF. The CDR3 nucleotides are TGTGCCAGCAGTTACTTAAGAGACAGGGGAGGCGAGCAGTACTTC.

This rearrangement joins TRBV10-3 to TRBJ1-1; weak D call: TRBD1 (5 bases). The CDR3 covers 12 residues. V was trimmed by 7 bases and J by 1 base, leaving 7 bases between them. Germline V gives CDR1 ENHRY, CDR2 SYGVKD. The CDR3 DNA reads TGTGCCATCAAGGGGCCGAACACTGAAGCTTTCTTT. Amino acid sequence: CAIKGPNTEAFF.

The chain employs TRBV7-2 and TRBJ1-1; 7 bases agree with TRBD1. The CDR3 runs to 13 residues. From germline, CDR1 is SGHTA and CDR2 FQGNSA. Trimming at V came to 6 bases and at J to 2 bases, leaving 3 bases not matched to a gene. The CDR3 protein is CASRGQINTEAFF. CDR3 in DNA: TGTGCCAGCAGGGGACAGATTAACACTGAAGCTTTCTTT.

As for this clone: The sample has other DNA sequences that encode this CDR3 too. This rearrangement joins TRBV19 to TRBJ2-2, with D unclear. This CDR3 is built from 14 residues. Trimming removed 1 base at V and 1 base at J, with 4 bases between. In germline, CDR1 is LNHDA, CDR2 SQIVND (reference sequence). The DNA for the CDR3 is TGTGCCAGTAGTATAGGACAGAACACCGGGGAGCTGTTTTTT. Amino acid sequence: CASSIGQNTGELFF.

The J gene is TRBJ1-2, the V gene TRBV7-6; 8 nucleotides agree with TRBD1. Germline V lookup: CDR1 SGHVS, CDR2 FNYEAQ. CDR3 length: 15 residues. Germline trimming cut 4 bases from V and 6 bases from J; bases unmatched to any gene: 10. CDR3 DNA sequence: TGTGCCAGCAGCTCATACCGACAGGGGAGTCATGGCTACACCTTC. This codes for CASSSYRQGSHGYTF. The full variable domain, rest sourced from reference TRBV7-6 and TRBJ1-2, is GAGVSQSPRYKVTKRGQDVALRCDPISGHVSLYWYRQALGQGPEFLTYFNYEAQQDKSGLPNDRFSAERPEGSISTLTIQRTEQRDSAMYRCASSSYRQGSHGYTFGSGTRLTVV.

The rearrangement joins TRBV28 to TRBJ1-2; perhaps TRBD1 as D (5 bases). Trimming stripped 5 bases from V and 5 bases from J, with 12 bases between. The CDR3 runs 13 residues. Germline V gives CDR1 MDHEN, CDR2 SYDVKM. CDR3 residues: CASSGAEQYGYTF. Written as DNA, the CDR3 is TGTGCCAGCAGTGGGGCAGAACAATATGGCTACACCTTC.

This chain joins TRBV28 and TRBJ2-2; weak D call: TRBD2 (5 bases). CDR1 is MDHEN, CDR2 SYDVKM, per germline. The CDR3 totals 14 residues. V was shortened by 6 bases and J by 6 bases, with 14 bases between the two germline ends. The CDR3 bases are TGTGCCAGCAGCCGACTGATGCGGGCCGGGGAGCTGTTTTTT. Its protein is CASSRLMRAGELFF.